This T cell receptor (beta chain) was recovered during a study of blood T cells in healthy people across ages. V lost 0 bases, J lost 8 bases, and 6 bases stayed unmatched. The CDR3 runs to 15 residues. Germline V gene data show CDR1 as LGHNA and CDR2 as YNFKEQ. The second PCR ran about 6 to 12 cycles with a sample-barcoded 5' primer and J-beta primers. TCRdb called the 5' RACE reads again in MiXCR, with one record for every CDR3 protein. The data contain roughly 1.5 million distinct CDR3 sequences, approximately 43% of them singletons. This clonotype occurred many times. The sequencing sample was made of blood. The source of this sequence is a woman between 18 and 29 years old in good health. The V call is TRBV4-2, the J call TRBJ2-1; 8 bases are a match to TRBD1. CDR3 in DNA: TGTGCCAGCAGCCAAGATGGACAGGGTAGGGATGAGCAGTTCTTC. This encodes CASSQDGQGRDEQFF.